A single sample is the source of the 8 T cell receptor beta chains below, sequenced in a study of memory CD4+ T cells and cytomegalovirus serostatus. Method: immunoSEQ multiplex PCR; TCRdb's copy keeps in-frame clones and lacks some. The sample includes approximately 60,000 clones, about 70% of them seen just once. The sort gate was single viable CD3+CD4+CD8-CD45RO+ cells for memory CD4+ T cells. Sequences were obtained from memory CD4+ T cells from blood. The receptor set was obtained from an adult in good health and CMV-seropositive.

This clone came up a few times. The rearrangement links TRBV6-1 to TRBJ2-7; weak D call: TRBD1 (6 bases). Germline CDR1 is MNHNS and CDR2 is SASEGT. V was trimmed by 11 bases and J by 3 bases, leaving 11 bases between them. The CDR3 loop spans 11 amino acids. The CDR3 DNA follows: TGTGCCGGCCACAGGGACTACGAGCAGTACGTC. It encodes CAGHRDYEQYV.

This clone was seen once. J is TRBJ2-2 and V is TRBV6-5; D may be TRBD1 (5 bases). Trimming pared 4 bases from V and 6 bases from J, leaving 18 bases between. This CDR3 has 16 amino acids. Germline V gene lookup returns CDR1 MNHEY and CDR2 SVGAGI. The CDR3 DNA is TGTGCCAGCAGTTCTCTCTTTAAGGGGTGGGCCGGGGAGCTGTTTTTT. As protein: CASSSLFKGWAGELFF.

The chain recombines TRBV19 with TRBJ2-3; 9 positions match TRBD1. The CDR3 is 15 amino acids. Germline lookup yields CDR1 LNHDA and CDR2 SQIVND (reference sequence). After removal of 8 bases from V and 3 bases from J, the junction contained 9 bases not matched to a gene. The CDR3 sequence is CASGKGQGPTDTQYF. The CDR3 DNA follows: TGTGCCAGTGGGAAGGGACAGGGTCCGACAGATACGCAGTATTTT.

The chain links TRBV2 to TRBJ2-1; D may be TRBD1 (6 bases). Germline CDR1 reads SNHLY; CDR2 reads FYNNEI. This CDR3 region has 17 residues. V was clipped by 8 bases and J by 7 bases, with 27 bases between them. The CDR3 reads CASRRILGGVKGNEQFF. In nucleotides, the CDR3 is TGTGCCAGCCGGCGTATCTTAGGGGGTGTGAAAGGGAATGAGCAGTTCTTC. Variable domain in full (rest from reference TRBV2 and TRBJ2-1): EPEVTQTPSHQVTQMGQEVILRCVPISNHLYFYWYRQILGQKVEFLVSFYNNEISEKSEIFDDQFSVERPDGSNFTLKIRSTKLEDSAMYFCASRRILGGVKGNEQFFGPGTRLTVL.

The V call is TRBV10-3, the J call TRBJ2-7; 10 bases are a match to TRBD2. Germline CDR1 and CDR2: ENHRY and SYGVKD. The CDR3 length is 13 residues. The V gene end was trimmed by 6 bases and the J gene end by 4 bases; junction bases not matched to a gene: 3. The CDR3 DNA is TGTGCCATCAGACTAGCGGGGTCGTACGAGCAGTACTTC. Its protein is CAIRLAGSYEQYF.

The chain has TRBV2 and TRBJ2-3, with 12 bases that match TRBD2. V lost 5 bases, J lost 14 bases, and 14 bases stayed unmatched. There are 15 residues in the CDR3. From germline, CDR1 is SNHLY and CDR2 FYNNEI. The CDR3 reads CASSPQGLAGGEGYF. The CDR3, as DNA: TGTGCCAGCAGTCCTCAGGGACTAGCGGGTGGGGAAGGGTATTTT.

V gene TRBV11-2 combines with J gene TRBJ2-3; D is uncertain. Germline loops: CDR1 SGHAT, CDR2 FQNNGV. With 5 bases removed from V and 1 base from J, the gap between germline ends came to 13 bases. The CDR3 spans 15 residues. CDR3 amino acids: CASSRSSQGTDTQYF. The CDR3 DNA reads TGTGCCAGCAGCCGCTCGTCCCAGGGCACAGATACGCAGTATTTT.

The chain uses TRBV6-1 and TRBJ2-5; TRBD2 agrees at 8 bases. The CDR3 is made up of 14 amino acids. Germline V gives CDR1 MNHNS, CDR2 SASEGT. V lost 2 bases to trimming and J lost 4 bases; unmatched junction nucleotides: 3. The CDR3 region is CASSEFAGGETQYF. The CDR3 DNA reads as TGTGCCAGCAGTGAATTTGCGGGGGGAGAGACCCAGTACTTC.